Reported below is one TCR beta chain. No antigen is known for it. This specimen belongs to a study of metastatic and nonmetastatic thyroid tumors. At the level of the study: Across peripheral blood and tumor or nodule tissue samples taken from malignant and benign thyroid patients, the repertoires were compared with one another. Study observations and caveats: The study reportedly found significantly higher TCR beta diversity in malignant thyroid tumors than benign nodules, in blood and tumor.

TCRdb re-analyzed the PCR reads using MiXCR. This table holds approximately 37,000 clones, roughly a sixth found once. The CDR3 runs to 18 residues. Looked up from germline, CDR1 is MDHEN and CDR2 is SYDVKM. Trimming shortened V by 1 base and J by 3 bases, and 19 bases separated the two germline ends. Not a single patient had been given any form of treatment at any point before undergoing thyroid surgery. V is TRBV28 and J is TRBJ2-1; the D is unclear. Sequences were obtained from blood. The sequence was obtained from a female donor with papillary thyroid cancer or a benign thyroid nodule (not recorded which). Some clones in this sample may be carry-over from other donors' samples. The CDR3 sequence is CASSLFFTTVVFYNEQFF. The CDR3 coding sequence is TGTGCCAGCAGTTTATTTTTCACGACTGTGGTGTTCTACAATGAGCAGTTCTTC.